Listed below are T cell receptor beta chains from one sample, sequenced in a study of brain metastases from non-small cell lung cancer. Produced via immunoSEQ multiplex PCR; TCRdb's table is partial and in-frame only. The sample contains 2,800 or so clones, 82% of which appear only once. The material sequenced was primary lung tumor tissue. The receptors here all came from a donor older than 35 with non-small cell lung cancer. Each CDR3 is given with its conserved first and last residue.

V gene	J gene	CDR3 protein
TRBV7-9	TRBJ2-6	CASSLAIGLGANVLTF
TRBV7-2	TRBJ1-2	CASSSGQNYGYTF
TRBV7-2	TRBJ2-1	CASSLSGMDNEQFF
TRBV28	TRBJ2-7	CASRQTSGRYEQYF
TRBV28	TRBJ2-3	CASSSPLGQYF
TRBV2	TRBJ2-3	CASSVLDGTDTQYF
TRBV7-9	TRBJ1-5	CASSPQDGSQHF
TRBV5-4	TRBJ2-2	CASSLSRETGELFF
TRBV7-9	TRBJ1-3	CASSPFSGNTIYF
TRBV6-6	TRBJ2-7	CASNYGGSFYEQYF
TRBV21-1	TRBJ2-4	CASSKADSGRFEGIQYF
TRBV7-6	TRBJ2-1	CASSPPWDLSESSYNEQFF
TRBV10-1	TRBJ2-3	CASSGSGIDTQYF
TRBV29-1	TRBJ2-2	CSVVRGATGELFF
TRBV7-2	TRBJ2-7	CASSLSAGSTYEQYF
TRBV2	TRBJ1-5	CASSQGRDQPQHF
TRBV7-3	TRBJ1-1	CASSPHGPMNTEAFF
TRBV19	TRBJ1-4	CASSPHPGQGSTNEKLFF
TRBV27	TRBJ1-2	CASRGTGGLTHYGYTF
TRBV19	TRBJ1-4	CATRTAGFEKLFF
TRBV28	TRBJ2-7	CASSDLSSYEQYF
TRBV7-9	TRBJ1-5	CASSPQDGPQHF
TRBV7-2	TRBJ2-7	CASSPLGGTGEREQYF
TRBV19	TRBJ2-6	CASSMPKLWTSGRRSGANVLTF
TRBV27	TRBJ2-7	CASSFAGLAGGNYEQYF
TRBV29-1	TRBJ1-1	CSVAGTGGSEAFF
TRBV6-2/TRBV6-3	TRBJ2-5	CASSPHRGTRVETQYF
TRBV7-2	TRBJ2-3	CASSLSHSTDTQYF
TRBV9	TRBJ1-6	CASSPSSGGGNSPLHF
TRBV7-9	TRBJ1-3	CASSPQGGGAEGNTIYF
TRBV28	TRBJ2-7	CAFHFLSYEQYF
TRBV30	TRBJ1-6	CAWNDWGYNSPLHF
TRBV7-8	TRBJ2-3	CASSWRGTRTDTQYF
TRBV18	TRBJ2-7	CASSLRQGYEQYF
TRBV10-2	TRBJ1-1	CASSLNGNTEAFF
TRBV4-2	TRBJ2-1	CASSQEGAALYNEQFF
TRBV5-4	TRBJ2-2	CASRAGLAGGNTGELFF
TRBV10-3	TRBJ2-7	CAISEGGGANSYEQYF
TRBV7-8	TRBJ1-1	CASSLGQGATEAFF
TRBV5-4	TRBJ2-7	CASTASSTTGEQYF
TRBV4-1	TRBJ2-5	CASSQDGASGRAGETQYF
TRBV10-3	TRBJ2-1	CAISELDQGPQYNEQFF
TRBV5-4	TRBJ1-2	CASSTLGQELAYGYTF
TRBV7-9	TRBJ2-7	CASSLGASGISYEQYF
TRBV6-5	TRBJ2-7	CASTWPLSYEQYF
TRBV7-9	TRBJ2-3	CASSLEQTIQWSRTDTQYF
TRBV4-1	TRBJ2-2	CASSFLAGVPTGELFF
TRBV28	TRBJ2-3	CASSLRKRASTDTQYF
TRBV7-6	TRBJ2-3	CASMWTSGPVSHVTQYF
TRBV6-2/TRBV6-3	TRBJ2-1	CASSYVTGGIREQFF
TRBV7-3	TRBJ2-1	CASSPGQGSYNEQFF
TRBV28	TRBJ2-3	CASTAGRYRGTQYF
TRBV9	TRBJ2-7	CASSPRTGSEQYF
TRBV4-1	TRBJ2-3	CASSRLGDMQYF
TRBV10-3	TRBJ2-2	CAIGDTGELFF
TRBV29-1	TRBJ1-1	CSVVLGQGTEAFF
TRBV12-3/TRBV12-4	TRBJ2-1	CASSRSYNEQFF
TRBV6-6	TRBJ2-1	CASSGPLRLEQFF